The source of this TCR beta chain is a study of blood T cell repertoires in COVID-19. Study-wide background: From the United States, Italy and Spain came samples of acute and convalescent COVID-19.

Only in-frame clones appear in the TCRdb table, and some are missing; sequencing was by immunoSEQ multiplex PCR. The sample holds under 250,000 clones, 75% to 85% seen once. Everyone who took part was roughly 18 to 89 years old, and they came from 20 to 25 US areas. Participant-given clinical history determined each cohort assignment. Input material: PBMCs or T cells enriched from blood (not recorded which). The receptor was isolated from a young man with acute COVID-19.

CDR3 sequence: CASSFSGTGNQPQHF. As DNA, the CDR3 is TGTGCCAGCAGCTTCTCCGGGACAGGCAATCAGCCCCAGCATTTT. This chain links TRBV7-9 with TRBJ1-5; 7 nucleotides align to TRBD1. V lost 3 bases, J lost 2 bases, and 4 bases stayed unmatched. The CDR3 extends over 15 amino acids. CDR1 and CDR2 from the germline V gene are SEHNR and FQNEAQ (reference sequence).